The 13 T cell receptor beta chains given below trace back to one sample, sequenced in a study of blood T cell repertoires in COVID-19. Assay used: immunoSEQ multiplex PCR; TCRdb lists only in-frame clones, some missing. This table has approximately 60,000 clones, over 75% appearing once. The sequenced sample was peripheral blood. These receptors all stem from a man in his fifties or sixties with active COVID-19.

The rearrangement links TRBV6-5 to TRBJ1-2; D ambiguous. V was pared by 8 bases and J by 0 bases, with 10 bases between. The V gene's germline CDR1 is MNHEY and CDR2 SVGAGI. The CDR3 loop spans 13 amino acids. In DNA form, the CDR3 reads TGTGCCAGCTTAAGGAGCTCTAACTATGGCTACACCTTC. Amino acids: CASLRSSNYGYTF.

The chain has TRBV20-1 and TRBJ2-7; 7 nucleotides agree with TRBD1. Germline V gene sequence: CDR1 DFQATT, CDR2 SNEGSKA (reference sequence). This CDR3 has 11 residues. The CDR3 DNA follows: TGCATTATTAGACAGGGAGACGAGCAGTACTTC. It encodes CIIRQGDEQYF.

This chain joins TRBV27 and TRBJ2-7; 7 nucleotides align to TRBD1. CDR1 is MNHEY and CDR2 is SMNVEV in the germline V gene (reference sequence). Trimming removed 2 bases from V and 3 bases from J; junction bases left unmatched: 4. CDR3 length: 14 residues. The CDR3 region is CASSLRDRDYEQYF. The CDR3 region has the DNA TGTGCCAGCAGTTTACGGGACAGAGACTACGAGCAGTACTTC.

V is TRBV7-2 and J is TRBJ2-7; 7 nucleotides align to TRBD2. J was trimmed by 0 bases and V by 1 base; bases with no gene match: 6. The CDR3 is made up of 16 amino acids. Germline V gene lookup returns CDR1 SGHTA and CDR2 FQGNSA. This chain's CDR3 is CASSLGSGLNSYEQYF. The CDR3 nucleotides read TGTGCCAGCAGCTTAGGTAGCGGGCTAAACTCCTACGAGCAGTACTTC.

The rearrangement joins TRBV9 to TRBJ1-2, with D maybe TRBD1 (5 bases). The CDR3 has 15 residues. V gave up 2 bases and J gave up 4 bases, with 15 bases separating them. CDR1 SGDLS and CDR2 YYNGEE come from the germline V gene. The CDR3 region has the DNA TGTGCCAGCAGCGTCAACCAGGGTGGGGTCTATGGCTACACCTTC. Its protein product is CASSVNQGGVYGYTF.

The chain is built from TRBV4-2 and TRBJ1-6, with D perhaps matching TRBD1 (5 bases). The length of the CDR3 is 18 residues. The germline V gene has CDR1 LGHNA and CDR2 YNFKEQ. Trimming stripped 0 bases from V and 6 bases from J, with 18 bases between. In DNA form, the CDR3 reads TGTGCCAGCAGCCAAGAGGATCCGGGGGGGGTACCTAATTCACCCCTCCACTTT. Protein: CASSQEDPGGVPNSPLHF.

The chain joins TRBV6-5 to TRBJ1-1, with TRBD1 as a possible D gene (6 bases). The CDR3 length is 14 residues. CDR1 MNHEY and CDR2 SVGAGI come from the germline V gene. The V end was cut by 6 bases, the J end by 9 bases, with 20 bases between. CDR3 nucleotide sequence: TGTGCCAGCAGCCGGGACACACCCATCCTCAAAGCTTTCTTT. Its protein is CASSRDTPILKAFF.

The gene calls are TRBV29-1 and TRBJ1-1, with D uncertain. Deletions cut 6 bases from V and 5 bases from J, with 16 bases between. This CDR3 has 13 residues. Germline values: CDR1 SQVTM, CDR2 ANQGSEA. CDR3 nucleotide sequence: TGCAGCGTCGGGCCCCTAACGGGAACTGAAGCTTTCTTT. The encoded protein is CSVGPLTGTEAFF.

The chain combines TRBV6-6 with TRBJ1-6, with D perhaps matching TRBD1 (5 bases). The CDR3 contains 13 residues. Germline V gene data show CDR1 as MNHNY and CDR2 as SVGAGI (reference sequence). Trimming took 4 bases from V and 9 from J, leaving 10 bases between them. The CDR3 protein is CASSSARVSPLHF. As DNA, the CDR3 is TGTGCCAGCAGTTCCGCCAGGGTTTCACCCCTCCACTTT.

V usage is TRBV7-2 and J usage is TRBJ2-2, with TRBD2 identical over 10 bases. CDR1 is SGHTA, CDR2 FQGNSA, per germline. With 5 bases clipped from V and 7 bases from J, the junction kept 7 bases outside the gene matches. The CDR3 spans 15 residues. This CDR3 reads CASSPPSGGGGELFF. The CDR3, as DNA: TGTGCCAGCAGCCCACCGAGCGGGGGGGGCGGGGAGCTGTTTTTT.

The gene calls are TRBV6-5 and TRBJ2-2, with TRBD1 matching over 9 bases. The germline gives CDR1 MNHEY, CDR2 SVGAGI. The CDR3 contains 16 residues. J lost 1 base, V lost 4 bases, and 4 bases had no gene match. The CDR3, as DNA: TGTGCCAGCAGTTCGACGACAGGGGGGAACACCGGGGAGCTGTTTTTT. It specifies CASSSTTGGNTGELFF.

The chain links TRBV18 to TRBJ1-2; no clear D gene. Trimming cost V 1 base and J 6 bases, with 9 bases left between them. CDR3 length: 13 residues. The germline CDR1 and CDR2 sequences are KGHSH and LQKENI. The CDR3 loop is CASSPLRPDGYTF. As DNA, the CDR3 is TGTGCCAGCTCACCACTGAGGCCAGATGGCTACACCTTC.

The CDR3 loop reads CASSPPTGSQETQYF. The CDR3 region has the DNA TGTGCCAGCTCACCACCGACAGGGAGCCAAGAGACCCAGTACTTC. The genes are TRBV18 and TRBJ2-5, with 7 bases lining up with TRBD1. J lost 1 base, V lost 0 bases, and 2 bases had no gene match. The germline V gene has CDR1 KGHSH and CDR2 LQKENI. The CDR3 totals 15 residues. The full variable domain, with the rest looked up from reference TRBV18 and TRBJ2-5, is NAGVMQNPRHLVRRRGQEARLRCSPMKGHSHVYWYRQLPEEGLKFMVYLQKENIIDESGMPKERFSAEFPKEGPSILRIQQVVRGDSAAYFCASSPPTGSQETQYFGPGTRLLVL.